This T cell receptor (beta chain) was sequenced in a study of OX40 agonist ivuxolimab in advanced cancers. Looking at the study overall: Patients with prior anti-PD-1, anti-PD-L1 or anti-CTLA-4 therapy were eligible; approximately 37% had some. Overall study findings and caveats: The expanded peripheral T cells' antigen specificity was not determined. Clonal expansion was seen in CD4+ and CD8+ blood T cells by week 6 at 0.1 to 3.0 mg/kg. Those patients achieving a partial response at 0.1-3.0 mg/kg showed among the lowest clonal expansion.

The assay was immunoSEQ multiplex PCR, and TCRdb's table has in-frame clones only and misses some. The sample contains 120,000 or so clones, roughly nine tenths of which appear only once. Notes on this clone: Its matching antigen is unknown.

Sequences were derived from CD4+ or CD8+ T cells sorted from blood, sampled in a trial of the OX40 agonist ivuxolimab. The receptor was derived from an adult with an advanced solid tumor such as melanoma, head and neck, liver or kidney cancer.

The CDR3 spells CASSPGASGNTIYF. CDR3 in DNA: TGTGCCAGCTCACCAGGCGCGTCAGGAAACACCATATATTTT. V gene TRBV18 combines with J gene TRBJ1-3; no clear D gene. V lost 2 bases and J lost 4, with 9 bases in between. Germline loops: CDR1 KGHSH, CDR2 LQKENI. This CDR3 is 14 amino acids long. Filled out from reference TRBV18 and TRBJ1-3, the complete variable domain reads NAGVMQNPRHLVRRRGQEARLRCSPMKGHSHVYWYRQLPEEGLKFMVYLQKENIIDESGMPKERFSAEFPKEGPSILRIQQVVRGDSAAYFCASSPGASGNTIYFGEGSWLTVV.